Shown below are 10 T cell receptor beta chains from a single sample sequenced in a study of blood T cells in healthy people across ages. Alongside a J-beta primer mix, a sample-barcoded 5' primer served in a second PCR lasting roughly 6 to 11 cycles. Each CDR3 protein gets one entry after TCRdb re-called the 5' RACE reads with MiXCR. The sample has around 1,000,000 distinct CDR3 sequences, roughly two fifths seen once; the top ten hold 13%. The sequencing sample was made of blood. The source of these receptors is a man younger than 35 in good health.

The rearrangement joins TRBV6-6 to TRBJ1-4; TRBD1 agrees at 7 bases. CDR3 length: 16 amino acids. Germline-derived CDR1 and CDR2 are MNHNY and SVGAGI (reference sequence). Losses at the gene ends were 4 bases for V and 5 bases for J; bases not matched to a gene: 10. The CDR3 nucleotides read TGTGCCAGCAGTTTCGCCCGGGACAGCGAAAATGAAAAACTGTTTTTT. Its protein is CASSFARDSENEKLFF.

A few counts support this clonotype. The gene calls are TRBV20-1 and TRBJ2-6; no clear D. Looked up from germline, CDR1 is DFQATT and CDR2 is SNEGSKA (reference sequence). The CDR3 is made up of 14 amino acids. Deletions cut 3 bases from V and 8 bases from J, with 14 bases between. DNA of the CDR3: TGCAGTGCTAGCCCGCTCCTGGCAACCAACGTCCTGACTTTC. Its translation: CSASPLLATNVLTF.

Worth noting for this clonotype: This may be a read error, as it is one base from a much larger clone. For the CDR3, the DNA is TGTGCCACCAGTGATGGGGGACAGGGAATCCACAATGAGCAGTTCTTC. Its protein product is CATSDGGQGIHNEQFF. The genes are TRBV24-1 and TRBJ2-1; TRBD1 aligns across 9 bases. The germline gives CDR1 KGHDR, CDR2 SFDVKD. This CDR3 is 16 amino acids long. The junction had 7 bases not matched to a gene; V was cut back by 3 bases and J by 5 bases.

The V and J genes are TRBV20-1 and TRBJ2-3; 10 positions agree with TRBD2. In germline, CDR1 is DFQATT, CDR2 SNEGSKA (reference sequence). Losses at the gene ends were 6 bases for V and 0 bases for J; bases not matched to a gene: 9. The CDR3 length is 16 residues. The CDR3 is CSAVPLAGGSTDTQYF. CDR3 nucleotides: TGCAGTGCCGTCCCCTTAGCGGGGGGTAGCACAGATACGCAGTATTTT.

In nucleotides, the CDR3 is TGTGCCAGCAGTCCACGACAGGGGGCCTTCAATGAGCAGTACTTC. Translated: CASSPRQGAFNEQYF. The V call is TRBV2, the J call TRBJ2-5, with 10 positions matching TRBD1. The ends lost 5 bases at V and 11 bases at J; junction bases unmatched: 14. CDR1 and CDR2 from the germline V gene are SNHLY and FYNNEI. CDR3 size: 15 residues.

V usage is TRBV5-1 and J usage is TRBJ2-1, with 8 bases lining up with TRBD1. From germline, CDR1 is SGHRS and CDR2 YFSETQ. The CDR3 spans 15 residues. V lost 4 bases, J lost 6 bases, and 9 bases stayed unmatched. CDR3 residues: CASSPGQGFRNEQFF. CDR3 nucleotides: TGCGCCAGCAGCCCCGGACAGGGTTTTCGCAATGAGCAGTTCTTC.

The V and J genes are TRBV5-6 and TRBJ1-2; a possible D gene is TRBD1 (6 bases). CDR3 size: 13 residues. Deletions cut 5 bases from V and 7 bases from J, with 15 bases between. CDR1 is SGHDT and CDR2 is YYEEEE in the germline V gene. CDR3 sequence: CASSPGTSFGYTF. The CDR3 DNA reads as TGTGCCAGCAGTCCCGGGACATCGTTTGGCTACACCTTC.

The chain combines TRBV4-1 with TRBJ1-6; tentatively, D is TRBD1 (5 bases). The ends were cut back, 3 bases at V and 0 bases at J, with 12 bases in the middle. From germline, CDR1 is MGHRA and CDR2 YSYEKL. This CDR3 region has 17 residues. CDR3 coding DNA: TGCGCCAGCAGCCAGAGGTGGGGGAGCTCCTATAATTCACCCCTCCACTTT. It specifies CASSQRWGSSYNSPLHF.

The V and J genes are TRBV6-1 and TRBJ2-1, with 7 bases matching TRBD1. The CDR3 has 15 amino acids. CDR1 MNHNS and CDR2 SASEGT come from the germline V gene. The J segment lost 8 bases and the V segment lost 5 bases, leaving 12 bases of the junction unmatched. CDR3 in DNA: TGTGCCAGCAGTCCGAGGGGTCTACAGGGGTATGAGCAGTTCTTC. It translates to CASSPRGLQGYEQFF.

This clonotype turned up a few times. This chain joins TRBV6-1 and TRBJ2-4; 11 bases map to TRBD2. The J call may be wrong; the DNA end is better matched by TRBJ2-5. CDR1 is MNHNS and CDR2 is SASEGT in the germline V gene. The CDR3 is made up of 14 amino acids. The CDR3 protein is CASVGLAGLETQYF. DNA for the CDR3: TGTGCCAGCGTTGGACTAGCGGGCCTAGAGACCCAGTACTTC.